Each of the 29 T cell receptor beta chains below was sequenced from the same sample in a study of blood T cell repertoires in COVID-19. Some clones are missing from TCRdb's copy, which holds only in-frame ones; the method was immunoSEQ multiplex PCR. The sample shows around 85,000 clones, nearly 90% of them seen only once. The sample taken for sequencing was peripheral blood. These receptors all come from a woman of 80 years or more with active or convalescent COVID-19.

The chain carries TRBV18 and TRBJ2-5; D is possibly TRBD2 (5 bases). Per germline, CDR1 KGHSH and CDR2 LQKENI. This CDR3 contains 12 residues. Trimming left V 6 bases short and J 2 bases short, with 7 bases between. This chain's CDR3 is CASSEDQETQYF. The CDR3 DNA follows: TGTGCCAGCTCGGAGGATCAAGAGACCCAGTACTTC. The full variable domain, completed using reference TRBV18 and TRBJ2-5, is NAGVMQNPRHLVRRRGQEARLRCSPMKGHSHVYWYRQLPEEGLKFMVYLQKENIIDESGMPKERFSAEFPKEGPSILRIQQVVRGDSAAYFCASSEDQETQYFGPGTRLLVL.

The chain uses TRBV19 and TRBJ1-5; 7 bases map to TRBD1. The ends lost 5 bases at V and 1 base at J; junction bases unmatched: 5. This CDR3 region has 15 residues. The germline CDR1 and CDR2 sequences are LNHDA and SQIVND (reference sequence). CDR3 sequence: CASSPWDRSNQPQHF. The CDR3 DNA reads TGTGCCAGTAGTCCCTGGGACAGAAGCAATCAGCCCCAGCATTTT. Based on the CDR3 plus reference TRBV19 and TRBJ1-5, the full variable domain is DGGITQSPKYLFRKEGQNVTLSCEQNLNHDAMYWYRQDPGQGLRLIYYSQIVNDFQKGDIAEGYSVSREKKESFPLTVTSAQKNPTAFYLCASSPWDRSNQPQHFGDGTRLSIL.

This chain links TRBV6-5 with TRBJ1-4; D remains unclear. Germline-derived CDR1 and CDR2 are MNHEY and SVGAGI. The CDR3 is 14 amino acids. The V gene lost 5 bases and the J gene lost 0 bases, with 7 bases spanning the gap. The DNA for the CDR3 is TGTGCCAGCAGTAGATCTACAACTAATGAAAAACTGTTTTTT. This sequence encodes CASSRSTTNEKLFF.

The chain is built from TRBV9 and TRBJ2-6; a weak D match, TRBD2 (5 bases). Trimming removed 4 bases at V and 3 bases at J, with 11 bases between. CDR1 and CDR2 from the germline V gene are SGDLS and YYNGEE. The CDR3 covers 15 residues. The CDR3 nucleotides read TGTGCCAGCAGCCGCTTCGGGGTTGGGGCCAACGTCCTGACTTTC. Translating it yields CASSRFGVGANVLTF.

V is TRBV5-5 and J is TRBJ2-5, with D maybe TRBD1 (6 bases). Trimming took 1 base from V and 5 from J, leaving 12 bases between them. The germline CDR1 and CDR2 sequences are SGHKS and YYEKEE (reference sequence). The CDR3 covers 14 residues. The CDR3 spells CASSLSGAAETQYF. Written as DNA, the CDR3 is TGTGCCAGCAGCTTGTCAGGGGCCGCGGAGACCCAGTACTTC.

This chain connects TRBV5-1 to TRBJ2-7; 12 positions agree with TRBD2. Germline CDR1 SGHRS, CDR2 YFSETQ. This CDR3 has 14 amino acids. After removal of 5 bases from V and 6 bases from J, the junction contained 6 bases not matched to a gene. The CDR3 coding sequence is TGCGCCAGCAGTCCGGGACTAGCGGGTGGCGAGCAGTACTTC. Translating gives CASSPGLAGGEQYF.

The V call is TRBV29-1, the J call TRBJ2-7; D ambiguous. Trimming took off 4 bases at V and 3 bases at J, with 10 bases between the two ends. CDR1 and CDR2 (germline): SQVTM, ANQGSEA. The CDR3 covers 12 residues. The CDR3: CSVGGGNYEQYF. The CDR3 coding sequence is TGCAGCGTTGGAGGCGGAAACTACGAGCAGTACTTC.

The J gene is TRBJ1-2, the V gene TRBV30, with 7 bases aligning to TRBD1. This CDR3 contains 13 residues. The ends lost 4 bases at V and 7 bases at J; junction bases unmatched: 9. CDR1 GTSNPN and CDR2 SVGIG come from the germline V gene (reference sequence). The DNA of the CDR3 is TGTGCCTGGAAAATGGACAGGTGGTCTGGCTACACCTTC. It yields the protein CAWKMDRWSGYTF.

This clone was counted once. The chain carries TRBV28 and TRBJ2-1, with TRBD1 as a possible D gene (5 bases). The CDR3 runs 17 residues. Trimming removed 5 bases from V and 9 bases from J, with 26 bases in between. Germline lookup yields CDR1 MDHEN and CDR2 SYDVKM. CDR3 protein: CASSALTGARYIGEQFF. CDR3 coding DNA: TGTGCCAGCAGTGCCCTAACAGGAGCGCGCTATATCGGTGAGCAGTTCTTC.

The V gene is TRBV4-1, the J gene TRBJ1-5; TRBD1 matches 7 bases. Germline V CDR1 and CDR2: MGHRA, YSYEKL. The CDR3 runs 15 residues. V shed 1 base, J shed 0 bases, and the junction held 0 bases outside the gene matches. CDR3 sequence (DNA): TGCGCCAGCAGCCAAGCAGGGGGTAGCAATCAGCCCCAGCATTTT. Its protein is CASSQAGGSNQPQHF.

V gene TRBV4-2 combines with J gene TRBJ1-3; D ambiguous. The CDR3 covers 16 residues. CDR1 is LGHNA and CDR2 is YNFKEQ in the germline V gene. Trimming cost V 0 bases and J 4 bases, with 13 bases left between them. CDR3 amino acids: CASSQDGLSAGNTIYF. The DNA for the CDR3 is TGTGCCAGCAGCCAAGACGGACTTTCTGCGGGAAACACCATATATTTT.

As concerns this clone: Other nucleotide sequences in the sample specify the same CDR3. The genes are TRBV6-5 and TRBJ1-1, with D perhaps TRBD1 (6 bases). The germline gives CDR1 MNHEY, CDR2 SVGAGI. This CDR3 is 14 amino acids long. Trimming cost V 2 bases and J 2 bases, with 9 bases left between them. CDR3 DNA sequence: TGTGCCAGCAGTTACGGGGGGGGCAACACTGAAGCTTTCTTT. Protein sequence: CASSYGGGNTEAFF.

This chain joins TRBV30 and TRBJ1-4; D gene uncertain. The ends were cut back, 0 bases at V and 5 bases at J, with 4 bases in the middle. CDR3 length: 12 amino acids. CDR1 and CDR2 (germline): GTSNPN, SVGIG (reference sequence). The CDR3 nucleotides read TGTGCCTGGAGTGTACGGAATGAAAAACTGTTTTTT. The encoded protein is CAWSVRNEKLFF.

The rearrangement links TRBV5-1 to TRBJ1-1; D possibly corresponds to TRBD1 (5 bases). V was clipped by 4 bases and J by 1 base, with 14 bases between them. The V gene's germline CDR1 is SGHRS and CDR2 YFSETQ. The CDR3 sequence is 15 residues long. The CDR3: CASSIGHLGNTEAFF. DNA for the CDR3: TGCGCCAGCAGCATCGGACACCTGGGGAACACTGAAGCTTTCTTT.

J is TRBJ1-2 and V is TRBV25-1; D might be TRBD1 (5 bases). The V gene's germline CDR1 is MGHDK and CDR2 SYGVNS. This CDR3 is built from 16 residues. V lost 1 base, J lost 5 bases, and 17 bases lay in between. The CDR3 loop reads CASSEWGLADPYGYTF. In DNA, the CDR3 is TGTGCCAGCAGTGAATGGGGACTGGCCGATCCTTATGGCTACACCTTC.

In this sample, this clone turned up once. V is TRBV19 and J is TRBJ1-2; TRBD1 agrees at 10 bases. Unmatched junction bases numbered 6, after V lost 6 bases and J lost 5 bases. CDR3 length: 14 residues. Germline V gene data show CDR1 as LNHDA and CDR2 as SQIVND (reference sequence). CDR3 sequence reads: CASSRRTGGYGYTF. The CDR3 DNA reads TGTGCCAGTAGCCGCCGGACAGGGGGTTATGGCTACACCTTC.

V usage is TRBV19 and J usage is TRBJ1-5, with TRBD1 matching 9 bases. Trimming cost V 6 bases and J 0 bases; bases outside gene matches: 6. Germline V gene data show CDR1 as LNHDA and CDR2 as SQIVND (reference sequence). The length of the CDR3 is 16 residues. CDR3 bases: TGTGCCAGTAGGTACGACAGGGGGAATAGCAATCAGCCCCAGCATTTT. Translating it yields CASRYDRGNSNQPQHF.

V gene TRBV28 combines with J gene TRBJ1-6, with unresolved D. Germline-derived CDR1 and CDR2 are MDHEN and SYDVKM. Deletions cut 5 bases from V and 1 base from J, with 12 bases between. The CDR3 has 16 amino acids. The CDR3 here is CASSPQAGSYNSPLHF. CDR3 bases: TGTGCCAGCAGTCCTCAAGCGGGGTCCTATAATTCACCCCTCCACTTT.

This clone was detected a few times. This chain joins TRBV27 and TRBJ1-2; no clear D gene. The CDR3 loop spans 13 amino acids. Trimming stripped 3 bases from V and 1 base from J, with 6 bases between. The germline CDR1 and CDR2 sequences are MNHEY and SMNVEV (reference sequence). The CDR3 coding sequence is TGTGCCAGCAGTTTGGCAGATAACTATGGCTACACCTTC. It is translated as CASSLADNYGYTF.

The rearrangement joins TRBV4-3 to TRBJ2-5; tentatively, D is TRBD1 (6 bases). Trimming pared 2 bases from V and 9 bases from J, leaving 13 bases between. Germline V CDR1 and CDR2: LGHNA, YSLEER. This CDR3 is 13 amino acids long. The CDR3 region is CASSQQGLGAQYF. Written as DNA, the CDR3 is TGCGCCAGCAGCCAACAGGGGTTGGGGGCCCAGTACTTC.

The CDR3 DNA follows: TGTGCCACCCGGGACAGCTACGAGCAGTACTTC. It is translated as CATRDSYEQYF. The rearrangement uses TRBV28 and TRBJ2-7; 7 nucleotides align to TRBD1. V was clipped by 10 bases and J by 3 bases; unmatched bases: 3. There are 11 residues in the CDR3. The germline CDR1 and CDR2 sequences are MDHEN and SYDVKM.

The rearrangement links TRBV15 to TRBJ1-5; D uncertain. The CDR3 covers 14 residues. The V end was cut by 5 bases, the J end by 6 bases, with 14 bases between. Germline V gene sequence: CDR1 LNHNV, CDR2 YYDKDF (reference sequence). CDR3 region: CATSQTPAIQPQHF. CDR3 nucleotides: TGTGCCACCAGCCAAACACCCGCAATTCAGCCCCAGCATTTT. Full variable domain (rest looked up from reference TRBV15 and TRBJ1-5): DAMVIQNPRYQVTQFGKPVTLSCSQTLNHNVMYWYQQKSSQAPKLLFHYYDKDFNNEADTPDNFQSRRPNTSFCFLDIRSPGLGDTAMYLCATSQTPAIQPQHFGDGTRLSIL.

The rearrangement uses TRBV7-2 and TRBJ1-5; D remains ambiguous. Germline CDR1 is SGHTA and CDR2 is FQGNSA. The V and J ends lost 6 bases and 3 bases respectively, with 6 bases between them. This CDR3 is built from 12 residues. CDR3 DNA: TGTGCCAGCAGAAACTACAATCAGCCCCAGCATTTT. Translation gives CASRNYNQPQHF.

This clone appeared a single time. The chain joins TRBV18 to TRBJ2-7; 9 nucleotides match TRBD2. Losses at the gene ends were 2 bases for V and 6 bases for J; bases not matched to a gene: 5. The germline V gene has CDR1 KGHSH and CDR2 LQKENI. The CDR3 has 14 amino acids. As DNA, the CDR3 is TGTGCCAGCTCACCAGAAAATAGCGGGAGCGAGCAGTACTTC. Amino acid sequence: CASSPENSGSEQYF.

The V gene is TRBV5-1, the J gene TRBJ2-2; D remains unclear. The CDR3 runs to 15 residues. The V gene's germline CDR1 is SGHRS and CDR2 YFSETQ. V shed 2 bases and J shed 4 bases, with 12 bases lying between them. The CDR3 here is CASSFSGSVTGELFF. In DNA form, the CDR3 reads TGCGCCAGCAGCTTCTCGGGTTCGGTCACCGGGGAGCTGTTTTTT. Combining the CDR3 with reference TRBV5-1 and TRBJ2-2 gives the whole variable domain KAGVTQTPRYLIKTRGQQVTLSCSPISGHRSVSWYQQTPGQGLQFLFEYFSETQRNKGNFPGRFSGRQFSNSRSEMNVSTLELGDSALYLCASSFSGSVTGELFFGEGSRLTVL.

The chain links TRBV28 to TRBJ1-5; 7 bases map to TRBD1. Germline assignment: CDR1 MDHEN and CDR2 SYDVKM. The CDR3 contains 15 residues. Trimming at V came to 8 bases and at J to 4 bases, leaving 11 bases not matched to a gene. For the CDR3, the DNA is TGTGCCAGCTGCAGCCAGGGGGTAGGTAATCAGCCCCAGCATTTT. Protein product: CASCSQGVGNQPQHF. Supplemented by reference TRBV28 and TRBJ1-5, the full variable domain reads DVKVTQSSRYLVKRTGEKVFLECVQDMDHENMFWYRQDPGLGLRLIYFSYDVKMKEKGDIPEGYSVSREKKERFSLILESASTNQTSMYLCASCSQGVGNQPQHFGDGTRLSIL.

The chain carries TRBV3-1 (or the pseudogene TRBV3-2) and TRBJ2-1; unclear D gene. CDR1 is LGHDT and CDR2 is YNNKEL in the germline V gene (reference sequence). This CDR3 has 12 amino acids. The ends were cut back, 4 bases at V and 10 bases at J, with 11 bases in the middle. CDR3 loop: CASSLPAREQFF. CDR3 DNA sequence: TGTGCCAGCAGCCTTCCCGCGAGGGAGCAGTTCTTC.

This chain links TRBV7-2 with TRBJ1-5, with D perhaps TRBD1 (6 bases). The germline V gene has CDR1 SGHTA and CDR2 FQGNSA. Deletions cut 5 bases from V and 0 bases from J, with 14 bases between. CDR3 length equals 16 residues. The CDR3 coding sequence is TGTGCCAGCAGCCGGCCCGGGGGGCCTAGCAATCAGCCCCAGCATTTT. As protein: CASSRPGGPSNQPQHF.

V and J are TRBV11-3 and TRBJ2-1, with 8 bases identical to TRBD2. Looked up from germline, CDR1 is SGHNT and CDR2 is YENEEA. Trimming cost V 2 bases and J 7 bases; bases outside gene matches: 7. The CDR3 has 15 residues. CDR3 region: CASSLLSGRGNEQFF. The CDR3 DNA follows: TGTGCCAGCAGCTTATTAAGCGGGAGAGGGAATGAGCAGTTCTTC.